The present T cell receptor (beta chain) was sequenced within a study of cytomegalovirus exposure and HLA in healthy donors. Whole-study context: Early on, a data release was issued that held tens of millions of unique TCRs from HLA-typed donors. The study, taken as a whole, reports: Later analysis identified a missense DCLRE1C variant that was linked to TCR beta V- and J-gene trimming.

The PCR had 60 Vbeta and 13 Jbeta primers. TCRdb's table, derived via immunoSEQ multiplex PCR, lists solely in-frame clones and lacks some. The table has about 120,000 clones, approximately 76% seen once; the top ten hold about 32%. The CDR3 loop spans 16 amino acids. The junction had 4 bases not matched to a gene; V was cut back by 4 bases and J by 0 bases. Germline V gene data show CDR1 as SGHRS and CDR2 as YFSETQ. This clone occurred a few times. Its antigen is not identified. The chain links TRBV5-1 to TRBJ2-3, with 11 nucleotides matching TRBD2. Sequenced sample: PBMCs. The receptor's source is a man in his fifties or sixties in good health and CMV-seropositive. This CDR3 reads CASSKWTSGSTDTQYF. CDR3 DNA sequence: TGCGCCAGCAGCAAATGGACTAGCGGGAGCACAGATACGCAGTATTTT.